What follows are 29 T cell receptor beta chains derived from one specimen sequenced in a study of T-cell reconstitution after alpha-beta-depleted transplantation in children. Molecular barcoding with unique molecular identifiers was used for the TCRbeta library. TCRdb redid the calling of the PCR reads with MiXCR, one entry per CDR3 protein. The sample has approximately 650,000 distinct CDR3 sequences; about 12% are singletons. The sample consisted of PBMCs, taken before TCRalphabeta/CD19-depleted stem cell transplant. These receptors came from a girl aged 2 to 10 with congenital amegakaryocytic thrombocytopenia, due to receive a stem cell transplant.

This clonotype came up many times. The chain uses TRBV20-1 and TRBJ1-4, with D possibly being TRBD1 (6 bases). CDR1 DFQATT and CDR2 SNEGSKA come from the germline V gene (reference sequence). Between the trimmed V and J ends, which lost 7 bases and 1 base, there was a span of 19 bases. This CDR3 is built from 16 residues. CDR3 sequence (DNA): TGCAGTGGGGTCAGGGGAAGTTTGCAAACTAATGAAAAACTGTTTTTT. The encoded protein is CSGVRGSLQTNEKLFF.

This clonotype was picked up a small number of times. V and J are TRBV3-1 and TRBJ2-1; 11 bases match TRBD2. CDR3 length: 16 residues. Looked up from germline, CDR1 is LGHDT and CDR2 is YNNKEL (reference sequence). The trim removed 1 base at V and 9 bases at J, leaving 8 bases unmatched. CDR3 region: CASSQVASGRKGEQFF. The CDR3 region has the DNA TGTGCCAGCAGCCAAGTTGCTAGCGGGAGGAAGGGTGAGCAGTTCTTC.

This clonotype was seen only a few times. This chain's CDR3 is CASSLLAGGTGDYEQFF. The CDR3 coding sequence is TGCGCCAGCAGCTTGTTAGCGGGAGGTACTGGGGACTATGAGCAGTTCTTC. The V gene is TRBV5-1, the J gene TRBJ2-1; 10 bases match TRBD2. This CDR3 comprises 17 residues. Germline V gene sequence: CDR1 SGHRS, CDR2 YFSETQ. Losses at the gene ends were 1 base for V and 8 bases for J; bases not matched to a gene: 12.

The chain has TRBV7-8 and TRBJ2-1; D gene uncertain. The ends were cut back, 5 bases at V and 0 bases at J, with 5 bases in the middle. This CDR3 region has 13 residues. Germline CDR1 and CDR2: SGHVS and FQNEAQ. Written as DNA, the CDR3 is TGTGCCAGCAGCGTCCTCTCCTACAATGAGCAGTTCTTC. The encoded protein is CASSVLSYNEQFF.

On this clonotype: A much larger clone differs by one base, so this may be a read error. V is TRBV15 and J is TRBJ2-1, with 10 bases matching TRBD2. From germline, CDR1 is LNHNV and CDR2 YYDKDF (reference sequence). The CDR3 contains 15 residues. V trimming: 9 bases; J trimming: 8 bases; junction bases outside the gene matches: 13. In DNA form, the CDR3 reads TGTGCCACACTGATCCCGGGACTAGCGTCCCATGAGCAGTTCTTC. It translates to CATLIPGLASHEQFF.

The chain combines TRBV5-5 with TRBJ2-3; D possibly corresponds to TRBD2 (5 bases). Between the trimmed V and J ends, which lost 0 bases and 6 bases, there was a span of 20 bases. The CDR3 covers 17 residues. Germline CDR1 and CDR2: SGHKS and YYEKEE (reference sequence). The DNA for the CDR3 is TGTGCCAGCAGCTTGGGATGGCTAGCCCCTAACGCGGATACGCAGTATTTT. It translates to CASSLGWLAPNADTQYF.

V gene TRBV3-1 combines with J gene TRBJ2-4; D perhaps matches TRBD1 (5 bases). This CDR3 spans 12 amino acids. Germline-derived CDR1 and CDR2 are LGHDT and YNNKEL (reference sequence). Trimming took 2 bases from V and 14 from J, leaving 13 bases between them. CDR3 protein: CASSQRPQEKYF. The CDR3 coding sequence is TGTGCCAGCAGCCAACGGCCACAGGAGAAGTACTTC.

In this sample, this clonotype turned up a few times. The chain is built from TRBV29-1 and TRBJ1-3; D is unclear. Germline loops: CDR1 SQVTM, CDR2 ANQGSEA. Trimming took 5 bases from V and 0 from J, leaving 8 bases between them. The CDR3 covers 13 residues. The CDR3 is CSVSSGSGNTIYF. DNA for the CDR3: TGCAGCGTTTCATCAGGCTCTGGAAACACCATATATTTT.

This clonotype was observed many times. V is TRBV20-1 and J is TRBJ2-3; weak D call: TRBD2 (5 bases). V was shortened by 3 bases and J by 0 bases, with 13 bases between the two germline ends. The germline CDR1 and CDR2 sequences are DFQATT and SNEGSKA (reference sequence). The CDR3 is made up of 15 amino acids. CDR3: CSASGIGRSTDTQYF. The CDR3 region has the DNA TGCAGTGCTAGCGGGATAGGTCGGAGCACAGATACGCAGTATTTT.

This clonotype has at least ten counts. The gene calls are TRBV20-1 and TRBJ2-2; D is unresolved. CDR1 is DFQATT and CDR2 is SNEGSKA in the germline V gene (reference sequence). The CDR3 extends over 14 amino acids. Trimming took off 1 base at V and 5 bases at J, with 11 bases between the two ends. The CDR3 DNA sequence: TGCAGTGCTAGAGTTGTTGGGTGGACCGGGGAGCTGTTTTTT. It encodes CSARVVGWTGELFF.

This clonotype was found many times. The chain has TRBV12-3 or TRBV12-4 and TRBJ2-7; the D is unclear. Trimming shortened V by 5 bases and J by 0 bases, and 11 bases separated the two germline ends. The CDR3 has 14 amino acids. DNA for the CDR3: TGTGCCAGCAGTCCCCGGGTCGACTCCTACGAGCAGTACTTC. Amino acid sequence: CASSPRVDSYEQYF.

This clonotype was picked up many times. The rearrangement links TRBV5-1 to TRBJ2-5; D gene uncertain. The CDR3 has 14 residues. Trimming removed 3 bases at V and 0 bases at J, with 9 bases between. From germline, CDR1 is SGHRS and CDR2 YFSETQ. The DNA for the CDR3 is TGCGCCAGCAGCTCTACAGCGTACCAAGAGACCCAGTACTTC. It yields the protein CASSSTAYQETQYF.

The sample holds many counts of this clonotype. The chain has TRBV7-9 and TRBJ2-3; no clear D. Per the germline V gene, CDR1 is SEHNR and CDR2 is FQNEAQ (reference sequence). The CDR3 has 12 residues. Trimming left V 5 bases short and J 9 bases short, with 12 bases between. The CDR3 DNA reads TGTGCCAGCAGCCAAAATAGGAACACGCAGTATTTT. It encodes CASSQNRNTQYF.

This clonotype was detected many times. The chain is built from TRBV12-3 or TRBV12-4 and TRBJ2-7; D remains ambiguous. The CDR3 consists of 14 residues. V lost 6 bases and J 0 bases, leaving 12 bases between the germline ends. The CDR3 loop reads CASSLTFYSYEQYF. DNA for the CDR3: TGTGCCAGCAGCTTGACGTTTTACTCCTACGAGCAGTACTTC.

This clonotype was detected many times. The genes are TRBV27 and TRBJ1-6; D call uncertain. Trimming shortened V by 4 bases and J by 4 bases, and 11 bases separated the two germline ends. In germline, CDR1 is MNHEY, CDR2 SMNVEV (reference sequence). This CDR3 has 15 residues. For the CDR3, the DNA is TGTGCCAGCAGTTCCGCGCGCAATTATAATTCACCCCTCCACTTT. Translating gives CASSSARNYNSPLHF.

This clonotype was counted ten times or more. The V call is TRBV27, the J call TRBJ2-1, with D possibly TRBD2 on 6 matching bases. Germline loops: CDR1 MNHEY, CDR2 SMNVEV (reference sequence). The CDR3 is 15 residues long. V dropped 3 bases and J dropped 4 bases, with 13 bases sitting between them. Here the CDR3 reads CASSFYWTKYNEQFF. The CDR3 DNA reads TGTGCCAGCAGTTTTTATTGGACTAAATACAATGAGCAGTTCTTC.

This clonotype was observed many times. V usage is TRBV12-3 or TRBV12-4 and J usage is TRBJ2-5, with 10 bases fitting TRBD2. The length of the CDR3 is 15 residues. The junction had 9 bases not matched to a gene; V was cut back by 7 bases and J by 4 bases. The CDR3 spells CASMGLAGVAETQYF. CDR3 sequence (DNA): TGTGCCAGCATGGGTCTAGCGGGAGTTGCAGAGACCCAGTACTTC.

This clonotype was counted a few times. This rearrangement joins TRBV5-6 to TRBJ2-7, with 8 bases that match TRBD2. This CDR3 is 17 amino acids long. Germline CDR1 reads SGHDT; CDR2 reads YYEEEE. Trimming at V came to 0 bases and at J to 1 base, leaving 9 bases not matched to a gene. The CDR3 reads CASSLGLAGLRSYEQYF. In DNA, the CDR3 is TGTGCCAGCAGCTTGGGATTAGCGGGATTACGTTCCTACGAGCAGTACTTC.

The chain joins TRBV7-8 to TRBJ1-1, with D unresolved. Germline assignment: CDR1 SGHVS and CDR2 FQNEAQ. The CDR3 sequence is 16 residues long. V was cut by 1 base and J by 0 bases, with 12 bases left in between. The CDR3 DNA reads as TGTGCCAGCAGCTTAGAGATCAGATCAATGAACACTGAAGCTTTCTTT. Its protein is CASSLEIRSMNTEAFF. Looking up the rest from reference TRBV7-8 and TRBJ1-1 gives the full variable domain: GAGVSQSPRYKVAKRGQDVALRCDPISGHVSLFWYQQALGQGPEFLTYFQNEAQLDKSGLPSDRFFAERPEGSVSTLKIQRTQQEDSAVYLCASSLEIRSMNTEAFFGQGTRLTVV.

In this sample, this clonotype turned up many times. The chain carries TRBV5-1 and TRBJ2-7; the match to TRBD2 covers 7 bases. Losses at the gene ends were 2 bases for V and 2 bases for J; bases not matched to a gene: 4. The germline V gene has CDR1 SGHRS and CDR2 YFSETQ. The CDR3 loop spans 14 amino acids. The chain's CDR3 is CASSFTSAAYEQYF. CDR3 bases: TGCGCCAGCAGCTTTACTAGCGCAGCCTACGAGCAGTACTTC.

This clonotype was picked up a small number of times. As DNA, the CDR3 is TGTGCCAGCAGCCAAGAGGCCGACAGGGCAAACGCTGAAGCTTTCTTT. It codes for CASSQEADRANAEAFF. The chain is built from TRBV4-2 and TRBJ1-1; 7 bases map to TRBD1. The V gene end was trimmed by 0 bases and the J gene end by 6 bases; junction bases not matched to a gene: 10. The CDR3 is 16 residues long. Germline V gene lookup returns CDR1 LGHNA and CDR2 YNFKEQ.

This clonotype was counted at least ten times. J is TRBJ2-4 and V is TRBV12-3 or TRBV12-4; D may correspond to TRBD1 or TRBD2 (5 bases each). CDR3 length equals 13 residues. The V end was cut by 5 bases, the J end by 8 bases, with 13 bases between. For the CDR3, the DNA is TGTGCCAGCAGTCCACTAGGGACGGACATTCAGTACTTC. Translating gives CASSPLGTDIQYF.

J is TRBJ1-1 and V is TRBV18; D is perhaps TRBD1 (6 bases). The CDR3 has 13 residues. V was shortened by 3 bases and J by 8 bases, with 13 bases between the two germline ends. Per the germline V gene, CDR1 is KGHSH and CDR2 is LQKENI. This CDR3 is CASSPGAGAEAFF. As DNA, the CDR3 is TGTGCCAGCTCACCCGGCGCAGGGGCCGAAGCTTTCTTT. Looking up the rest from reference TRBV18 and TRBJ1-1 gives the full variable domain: NAGVMQNPRHLVRRRGQEARLRCSPMKGHSHVYWYRQLPEEGLKFMVYLQKENIIDESGMPKERFSAEFPKEGPSILRIQQVVRGDSAAYFCASSPGAGAEAFFGQGTRLTVV.

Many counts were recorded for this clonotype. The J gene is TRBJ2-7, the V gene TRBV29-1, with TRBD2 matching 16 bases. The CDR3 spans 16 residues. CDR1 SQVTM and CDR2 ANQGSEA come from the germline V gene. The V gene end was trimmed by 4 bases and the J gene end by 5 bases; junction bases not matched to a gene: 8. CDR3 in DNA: TGCAGCGTTGGGGGACTAGCGGGAGGGCTGAGAGACGAGCAGTACTTC. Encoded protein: CSVGGLAGGLRDEQYF.

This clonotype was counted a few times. CDR3 amino acids: CASREGYGTGTPETQYF. The CDR3 coding sequence is TGCGCCAGCAGGGAGGGGTACGGGACAGGGACCCCGGAGACCCAGTACTTC. The chain uses TRBV5-1 and TRBJ2-5; TRBD1 aligns across 9 bases. The V gene end was trimmed by 5 bases and the J gene end by 5 bases; junction bases not matched to a gene: 16. This CDR3 is built from 17 residues. From germline, CDR1 is SGHRS and CDR2 YFSETQ.

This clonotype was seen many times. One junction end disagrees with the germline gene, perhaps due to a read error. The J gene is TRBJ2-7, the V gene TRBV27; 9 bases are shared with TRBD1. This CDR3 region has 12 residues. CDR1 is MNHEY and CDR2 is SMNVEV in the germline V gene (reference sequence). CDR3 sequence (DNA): TGTGCCAGCAGTTTGGAGGACAGGGGCTTCTTCTTC. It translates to CASSLEDRGFFF.

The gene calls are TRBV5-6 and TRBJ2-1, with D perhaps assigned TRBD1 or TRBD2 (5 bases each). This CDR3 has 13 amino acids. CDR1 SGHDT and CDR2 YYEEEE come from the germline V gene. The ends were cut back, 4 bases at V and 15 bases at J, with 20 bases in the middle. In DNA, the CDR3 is TGTGCCAGCAGCCCCTTCAGGGCCGGGAAGTTGTTCTTC. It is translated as CASSPFRAGKLFF.

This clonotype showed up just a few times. For the CDR3, the DNA is TGTGCCAGCAGCTCAACGTCCCCTACTGCCGGGGAGCTGTTTTTT. It is translated as CASSSTSPTAGELFF. The chain uses TRBV7-7 and TRBJ2-2; no clear D. CDR3 length equals 15 residues. Germline assignment: CDR1 SSHAT and CDR2 FNYEAQ (reference sequence). The V end was cut by 4 bases, the J end by 6 bases, with 15 bases between.

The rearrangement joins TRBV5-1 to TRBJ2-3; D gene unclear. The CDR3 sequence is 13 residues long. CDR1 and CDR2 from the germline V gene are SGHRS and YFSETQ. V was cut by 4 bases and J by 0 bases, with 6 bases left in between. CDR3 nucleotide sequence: TGCGCCAGCAGCACTGGGAGCACAGATACGCAGTATTTT. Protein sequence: CASSTGSTDTQYF.